These T cell receptor beta chains were read from a single sample in a study of blood T cell repertoires in COVID-19. Only in-frame clones appear in the TCRdb table, and some are missing; sequencing was by immunoSEQ multiplex PCR. The repertoire holds roughly 260,000 clones, with 88% as singletons. Sequencing input: peripheral blood. Source of these receptors: a man aged 60 to 69 who had recovered from COVID-19. Each CDR3 is given with its conserved first and last residue. Fields, in order: clone size, V gene, D gene, J gene, CDR3 DNA, CDR3 protein. A D gene is named only where the DNA matches it firmly. Where a row states a size, it is once, few, many or the class of an expanded clone; other rows omit it.

>-|TRBV4-1|-|TRBJ1-2
TGTGCCAGCTGGGCGGGTATGTTGGGATATGGCTACACCTTC
CASWAGMLGYGYTF
>-|TRBV10-3|-|TRBJ2-7
TGTGCCATCAGCGGATCGGTTCGGGGTAAGAACGAGCAGTACTTC
CAISGSVRGKNEQYF
>-|TRBV6-5|TRBD1|TRBJ1-4
TGTGCCAGCAGTTGGCTTTCACAGGGGGCGCACGGAAAACTGTTTTTT
CASSWLSQGAHGKLFF
>-|TRBV6-5|-|TRBJ2-3
TGTGCCAGCATCGAAGGGACACCGAGCACAGATACGCAGTATTTT
CASIEGTPSTDTQYF
>-|TRBV15|-|TRBJ1-2
TGTGCCACCAGCAGAGAGGAGGCTGGCTACACCTTC
CATSREEAGYTF
>-|TRBV4-1|-|TRBJ1-2
TGCGCCAGCAGCCAAGAAAGAGATCATAACTATGGCTACACCTTC
CASSQERDHNYGYTF
>-|TRBV4-2|-|TRBJ2-1
TGTGCCAGCAGCCCTAGGCAACTAGCAATTGAGTCCAATGAGCAGTTCTTC
CASSPRQLAIESNEQFF
>-|TRBV5-1|TRBD1|TRBJ2-7
TGCGCCAGCAGCTTGGGCCCGACAGGGGTCCTCTCCTACGAGCAGTACTTC
CASSLGPTGVLSYEQYF
>-|TRBV5-5|TRBD1|TRBJ1-2
TGTGCCAGCAGCGCGTCCATTAACCCGGGACAGGCTAACAGAGGGTATGGCTACACCTTC
CASSASINPGQANRGYGYTF
>-|TRBV4-2|-|TRBJ1-1
TGTGCCAGCAGCCTACTTTTGGACACAGGGCTGAACACTGAAGCTTTCTTT
CASSLLLDTGLNTEAFF
>-|TRBV6-1|-|TRBJ1-2
TGTGCCAGCAGTGAATTAGTAGTTAACTATGGCTACACCTTC
CASSELVVNYGYTF
>-|TRBV7-3|TRBD2|TRBJ2-3
TGTGCCAGCAGAAAGACGGGGGGGAACACAGATACGCAGTATTTT
CASRKTGGNTDTQYF
>-|TRBV6-1|TRBD1|TRBJ1-4
TGTGCCAGCAGTGAAGGTGCAGGGGGCTTGGGAGGGAATGAAAAACTGTTTTTT
CASSEGAGGLGGNEKLFF
>-|TRBV24-1|-|TRBJ2-5
TGTGCCACCAGCACAGGGTCGGGTGAGACCCAGTACTTC
CATSTGSGETQYF
>-|TRBV7-9|-|TRBJ1-4
TGTGCCAGCAGCTTAGCCGCAGGGTCTGGAGAAAAACTGTTTTTT
CASSLAAGSGEKLFF
>-|TRBV6-6|-|TRBJ1-5
TGTGCCAGCAGTTACGCCCTCCTAGGTGATCAGCCCCAGCATTTT
CASSYALLGDQPQHF
>-|TRBV23-1|-|TRBJ2-5
TGCGCCAGCAGTCGATCACAATTGACAGGAGTAATCCAAGAGACCCAGTACTTC
CASSRSQLTGVIQETQYF
>-|TRBV19|TRBD1|TRBJ1-3
TGTGCCAGTGGACAGGGGAGCTCTGGAAACACCATATATTTT
CASGQGSSGNTIYF
>-|TRBV18|TRBD2|TRBJ2-3
TGTGCCAGCTCACAACAACGACTAGCGGGGGGGCAGAGCACAGATACGCAGTATTTT
CASSQQRLAGGQSTDTQYF
>once|TRBV6-5|-|TRBJ2-7
TGTGCCAGCGTCGGCAGACACTACGAGCAGTACTTC
CASVGRHYEQYF
>-|TRBV2|TRBD1|TRBJ2-5
TGTGCCAGCAGGCGAGGGGGCGAGAAAGAGACCCAGTACTTC
CASRRGGEKETQYF
>-|TRBV9|TRBD1|TRBJ1-1
TGTGCCAGCAGCAGCTCCGGGGACAGGGGGACTGAAGCTTTCTTT
CASSSSGDRGTEAFF
>-|TRBV7-2|-|TRBJ1-5
TGTGCCAGCAGCCTGACAGTTCTTAGCAATCAGCCCCAGCATTTT
CASSLTVLSNQPQHF
>-|TRBV2|-|TRBJ1-3
TGTGCCAGCACCCAACGGCACAGATCCTCTGGAAACACCATATATTTT
CASTQRHRSSGNTIYF
>few|TRBV24-1|TRBD1|TRBJ1-4
TGTGCCACCAGTGATTCCCGAAGGGGGCTTGAAAAACTGTTTTTT
CATSDSRRGLEKLFF
>-|TRBV5-4|TRBD2|TRBJ2-1
TGTGCCAGCGCAGAGAGGACTAGCGTAAACAATGAGCAGTTCTTC
CASAERTSVNNEQFF
>-|TRBV5-6|TRBD1|TRBJ1-2
TGTGCCAGCAGCAAGGGGACAGGGGGTTATCATGGCTACACCTTC
CASSKGTGGYHGYTF
>-|TRBV7-7|TRBD2|TRBJ2-2
TGTGCCAGCAGCTTAGGCGGGGGGATCACCGGGGAGCTGTTTTTT
CASSLGGGITGELFF
>few|TRBV7-6|-|TRBJ1-1
TGTGCCAGCAGCTTAAGGGTGGACAGAAACACTGAAGCTTTCTTT
CASSLRVDRNTEAFF
>-|TRBV6-5|-|TRBJ1-2
TGTGCCAGCAGTTACTCGTCGGCGGAGACCATTTATGGCTACACCTTC
CASSYSSAETIYGYTF
>few|TRBV7-3|-|TRBJ2-2
TGTGCCAGCAGCTTAACTGGACAGACGCCCTGGGAGCTGTTTTTT
CASSLTGQTPWELFF
>-|TRBV2|TRBD2|TRBJ2-7
TGTGCCAGCGGGAGGGGCCGTAAGTACCACGAGCAGTACTTC
CASGRGRKYHEQYF
>-|TRBV30|TRBD1|TRBJ1-1
TGTGCCTGGATTACCACAGGGGGATTGGGTTTCTTT
CAWITTGGLGFF
>-|TRBV7-3|TRBD1|TRBJ1-3
TGTGCCAGCAGCGCGACAGGGGCCGGCTCTGGAAACACCATATATTTT
CASSATGAGSGNTIYF
>-|TRBV2|TRBD2|TRBJ2-7
TGTGCCAGCAGTGAAATAGCGGGGAAGTCCTACGAGCAGTACTTC
CASSEIAGKSYEQYF
>-|TRBV2|TRBD1|TRBJ2-7
TGTGCCAGCAGTCTCGACAGGGGCGACGAGCAGTACTTC
CASSLDRGDEQYF
>-|TRBV14|-|TRBJ1-3
TGTGCCAGCAGCCAAGATCGCAGGACGGGAGCCACTGGAAACACCATATATTTT
CASSQDRRTGATGNTIYF
>-|TRBV19|TRBD1|TRBJ1-1
TGTGCCAGTAGCAATAAAAACAGGGGTTTTTTCTCAGAGGCTTTCTTT
CASSNKNRGFFSEAFF
>-|TRBV20-1|-|TRBJ1-1
TGCAGTGTACTTGCGAACACTGAAGCTTTCTTT
CSVLANTEAFF
>-|TRBV3-1/TRBV3-2|TRBD1|TRBJ1-2
TGTGCCAGCAGCCTGGACAGGGAGGGTGGCTACACCTTC
CASSLDREGGYTF
>few|TRBV9|TRBD2|TRBJ2-3
TGTGCCAGCAGCGGCAGAAGGGGTAGCGGGGAAGAAAAGACGCAGTATTTT
CASSGRRGSGEEKTQYF
>-|TRBV2|TRBD2|TRBJ2-3
TGTGCCCGAGAAGCGGGGTTGACAGATACGCAGTATTTT
CAREAGLTDTQYF
>-|TRBV7-9|TRBD2|TRBJ2-5
TGTGCCAGCAGCTTACGGGAGGCTAGCGGGGGCCGGGAGACCCAGTACTTC
CASSLREASGGRETQYF
>few|TRBV7-2|-|TRBJ1-5
TGTGCCAGCAGCTTAGGGCGGGGGCACAATCAGCCCCAGCATTTT
CASSLGRGHNQPQHF
>-|TRBV7-8|TRBD1|TRBJ2-2
TGTGCCAGCAGCTTTTTACCCGGACAGGGAAACGGGGAGCTGTTTTTT
CASSFLPGQGNGELFF